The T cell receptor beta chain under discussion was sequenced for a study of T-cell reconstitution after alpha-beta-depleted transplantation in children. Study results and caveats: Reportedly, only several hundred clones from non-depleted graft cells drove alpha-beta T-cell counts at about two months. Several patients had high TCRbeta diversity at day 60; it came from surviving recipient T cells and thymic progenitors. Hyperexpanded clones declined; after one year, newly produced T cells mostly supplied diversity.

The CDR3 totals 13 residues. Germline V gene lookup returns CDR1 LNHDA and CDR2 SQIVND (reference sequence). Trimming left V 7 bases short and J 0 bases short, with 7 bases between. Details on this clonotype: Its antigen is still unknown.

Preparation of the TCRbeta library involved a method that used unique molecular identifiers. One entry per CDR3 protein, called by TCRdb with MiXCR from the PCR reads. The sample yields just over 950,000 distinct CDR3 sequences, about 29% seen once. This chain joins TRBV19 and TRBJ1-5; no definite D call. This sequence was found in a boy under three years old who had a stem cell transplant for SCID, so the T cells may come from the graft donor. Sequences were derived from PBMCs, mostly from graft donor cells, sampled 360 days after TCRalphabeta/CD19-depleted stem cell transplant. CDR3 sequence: CASTPTSNQPQHF. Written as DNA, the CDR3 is TGTGCCAGTACCCCGACTAGCAATCAGCCCCAGCATTTT.